This T cell receptor (beta chain) originates from a study of CDR3 diversity in severe acne. Trimming pared 1 base from V and 3 bases from J, leaving 13 bases between. The CDR3 has 15 residues. CDR1 is SGHVS, CDR2 FQNEAQ, per germline. This clonotype was seen a single time. Via MiXCR, TCRdb re-called the PCR reads, giving one row per CDR3 protein. The table records around 94,000 distinct CDR3 sequences, roughly 51% of them present only once. The origin of this receptor is a male donor with acne. The sample consisted of blood. The J gene is TRBJ2-7, the V gene TRBV7-8, with a possible D match to TRBD2 (5 bases). Here the CDR3 DNA reads TGTGCCAGCAGCTTAGGTATGGACTCCATCTACGAGCAGTACTTC. Protein product: CASSLGMDSIYEQYF.